These 27 T cell receptor beta chains originate from one sample sequenced in a study of blood T cells in healthy people across ages. A second PCR, run for about 7 to 11 cycles, used a sample-barcoded 5' primer plus a J-beta primer mix. Each CDR3 protein gets one entry after TCRdb re-called the 5' RACE reads with MiXCR. The top ten clones hold roughly a tenth of a sample with 750,000 to 1,000,000 distinct CDR3 sequences, 29% of them seen once. The data also belong to a second study, concerning T cells of mothers and their children.

Sequenced input: blood. The origin of the receptors is a woman in her thirties or forties in good health.

A note on this clonotype: With a much larger clone just one base away, this may be a read error. The rearrangement links TRBV6-1 to TRBJ2-5, with D perhaps TRBD2 (6 bases). CDR1 and CDR2 from the germline V gene are MNHNS and SASEGT. V lost 6 bases and J 13 bases, leaving 24 bases between the germline ends. The CDR3 is 14 residues long. DNA of the CDR3: TGTGCCAGCAGGCGGGAATGCGGATATACTGAACCGTACTTC. Amino acids: CASRRECGYTEPYF.

On this clonotype itself: One junction end disagrees with the germline gene, perhaps due to a read error. The CDR3 region is CASSFWTGGNGQFF. CDR3 DNA sequence: TGCGCCAGCAGCTTCTGGACAGGGGGCAATGGGCAGTTCTTC. This sequence joins TRBV5-1 and TRBJ2-1; TRBD1 matches at 11 bases. Per germline, CDR1 SGHRS and CDR2 YFSETQ. The CDR3 covers 14 residues.

The chain has TRBV7-9 and TRBJ2-7, with D possibly TRBD1 on 6 matching bases. Germline CDR1 and CDR2: SEHNR and FQNEAQ (reference sequence). CDR3 size: 12 residues. With 5 bases removed from V and 6 bases from J, the gap between germline ends came to 11 bases. The CDR3 is CASSEQGFEQYF. CDR3 DNA sequence: TGTGCCAGCAGCGAACAGGGATTCGAGCAGTACTTC. The whole variable domain, remainder taken from reference TRBV7-9 and TRBJ2-7, is DTGVSQNPRHKITKRGQNVTFRCDPISEHNRLYWYRQTLGQGPEFLTYFQNEAQLEKSRLLSDRFSAERPKGSFSTLEIQRTEQGDSAMYLCASSEQGFEQYFGPGTRLTVT.

The chain combines TRBV7-2 with TRBJ1-2; 7 bases are shared with TRBD1. The CDR3 length is 15 residues. The ends lost 7 bases at V and 3 bases at J; junction bases unmatched: 11. The germline V gene has CDR1 SGHTA and CDR2 FQGNSA. The CDR3 sequence: CASNRQGLSDYGYTF. The CDR3 nucleotides read TGTGCCAGCAACAGACAGGGACTTAGTGACTATGGCTACACCTTC.

A few counts support this clonotype. J is TRBJ1-1 and V is TRBV15; TRBD1 matches at 7 bases. The CDR3 spans 13 residues. Per germline, CDR1 LNHNV and CDR2 YYDKDF (reference sequence). V shed 5 bases and J 6 bases; nucleotides not matched to a gene: 6. The CDR3 DNA reads TGTGCCACCAGCTCCTACAGGGGTCCTGAAGCTTTCTTT. This gives the protein CATSSYRGPEAFF.

This clonotype was seen only a few times. The gene calls are TRBV29-1 and TRBJ1-2; 7 bases are a match to TRBD1. V trimming: 3 bases; J trimming: 6 bases; junction bases outside the gene matches: 10. CDR1 is SQVTM and CDR2 is ANQGSEA in the germline V gene. There are 14 residues in the CDR3. CDR3 sequence reads: CSVDLAGTVHGYTF. For the CDR3, the DNA is TGCAGCGTTGATTTAGCCGGGACAGTACATGGCTACACCTTC.

This sequence joins TRBV29-1 and TRBJ1-1, with D unclear. The germline V gene encodes CDR1 SQVTM and CDR2 ANQGSEA. Trimming shortened V by 4 bases and J by 1 base, and 7 bases separated the two germline ends. The CDR3 consists of 12 residues. CDR3 sequence reads: CSVGARNTEAFF. In DNA form, the CDR3 reads TGCAGCGTTGGGGCAAGGAACACTGAAGCTTTCTTT.

This clonotype turned up a few times. CDR3 nucleotide sequence: TGTGCCAGCAGCTACCAGGGGTTTGAGCAGTTCTTC. Amino acid sequence: CASSYQGFEQFF. The chain uses TRBV11-3 and TRBJ2-1; a weak D match, TRBD1 (6 bases). The CDR3 spans 12 residues. Germline CDR1 and CDR2: SGHNT and YENEEA. V gave up 4 bases and J gave up 9 bases, with 10 bases separating them.

V is TRBV19 and J is TRBJ1-5; D might be TRBD1 (6 bases). CDR1 is LNHDA, CDR2 SQIVND, per germline (reference sequence). Deletions cut 0 bases from V and 0 bases from J, with 9 bases between. The CDR3 has 16 residues. The CDR3: CASSIEGRGSNQPQHF. The CDR3 nucleotides are TGTGCCAGTAGTATAGAGGGCAGGGGTAGCAATCAGCCCCAGCATTTT.

The chain is built from TRBV7-9 and TRBJ1-2; perhaps TRBD1 as D (6 bases). This CDR3 has 16 amino acids. Germline V gives CDR1 SEHNR, CDR2 FQNEAQ (reference sequence). V was cut by 4 bases and J by 0 bases, with 15 bases left in between. In DNA form, the CDR3 reads TGTGCCAGCAGCTACCTTAGGACAGAGACTAACTATGGCTACACCTTC. Its protein is CASSYLRTETNYGYTF.

The V gene is TRBV24-1, the J gene TRBJ2-3; D gene ambiguous. Germline-derived CDR1 and CDR2 are KGHDR and SFDVKD. This CDR3 has 14 residues. V lost 2 bases and J lost 4, with 9 bases in between. The CDR3 is CATSDSPSADTQYF. The CDR3 region has the DNA TGTGCCACCAGTGATTCCCCAAGTGCAGATACGCAGTATTTT.

This clonotype was observed at least ten times. This chain joins TRBV6-5 and TRBJ1-2, with D maybe TRBD1 (5 bases). V was trimmed by 2 bases and J by 3 bases, leaving 7 bases between them. The CDR3 loop spans 13 amino acids. CDR1 is MNHEY and CDR2 is SVGAGI in the germline V gene. The CDR3 loop reads CASSYTGDYGYTF. The DNA of the CDR3 is TGTGCCAGCAGTTACACAGGCGACTATGGCTACACCTTC.

This clonotype was observed a few times. The chain recombines TRBV25-1 with TRBJ2-1; D ambiguous. Germline V lookup: CDR1 MGHDK, CDR2 SYGVNS. Trimming took 3 bases from V and 13 from J, leaving 19 bases between them. CDR3 length equals 14 residues. DNA of the CDR3: TGTGCCAGCAGTGACTCCGGGCCAACTATTGATCAGTTCTTC. Protein product: CASSDSGPTIDQFF.

This clonotype was observed a handful of times. The V and J genes are TRBV7-9 and TRBJ1-3; D unresolved. Trimming took off 11 bases at V and 3 bases at J, with 20 bases between the two ends. Germline CDR1 is SEHNR and CDR2 is FQNEAQ (reference sequence). The CDR3 has 15 residues. CDR3 protein: CAFSHGAGNGNTIYF. The CDR3 DNA reads as TGTGCCTTCAGCCATGGAGCGGGTAATGGAAACACCATATATTTT. Full variable domain (rest looked up from reference TRBV7-9 and TRBJ1-3): DTGVSQNPRHKITKRGQNVTFRCDPISEHNRLYWYRQTLGQGPEFLTYFQNEAQLEKSRLLSDRFSAERPKGSFSTLEIQRTEQGDSAMYLCAFSHGAGNGNTIYFGEGSWLTVV.

This clonotype has at least ten counts. The genes are TRBV7-6 and TRBJ2-5, with 8 bases aligning to TRBD1. Germline CDR1 is SGHVS and CDR2 is FNYEAQ. The ends lost 5 bases at V and 5 bases at J; junction bases unmatched: 10. The CDR3 extends over 15 amino acids. CDR3 in DNA: TGTGCCAGCAGCGCAAGACAGGGGAAAAGGGAGACCCAGTACTTC. Protein: CASSARQGKRETQYF.

The gene calls are TRBV2 and TRBJ2-5, with 8 bases matching TRBD2. V shed 6 bases, J shed 2 bases, and the junction held 8 bases outside the gene matches. Germline assignment: CDR1 SNHLY and CDR2 FYNNEI. The CDR3 loop spans 15 amino acids. The CDR3 bases are TGTGCCAGCAGCGACCACGGACTAGCACAAGAGACCCAGTACTTC. Translation gives CASSDHGLAQETQYF.

This chain connects TRBV7-2 to TRBJ2-5; the D is unclear. The V end was cut by 5 bases, the J end by 5 bases, with 12 bases between. CDR1 SGHTA and CDR2 FQGNSA come from the germline V gene. This CDR3 contains 13 residues. DNA for the CDR3: TGTGCCAGCAGCGCGAGCTCGAGGGAGACCCAGTACTTC. Amino acids: CASSASSRETQYF.

The chain carries TRBV7-2 and TRBJ1-4; D may be TRBD1 (5 bases). V was clipped by 5 bases and J by 5 bases, with 12 bases between them. The CDR3 totals 14 residues. CDR1 and CDR2 from the germline V gene are SGHTA and FQGNSA. CDR3 loop: CASSLRQSNEKLFF. The DNA for the CDR3 is TGTGCCAGCAGCCTACGACAGTCGAATGAAAAACTGTTTTTT. Supplemented by reference TRBV7-2 and TRBJ1-4, the full variable domain reads GAGVSQSPSNKVTEKGKDVELRCDPISGHTALYWYRQSLGQGLEFLIYFQGNSAPDKSGLPSDRFSAERTGGSVSTLTIQRTQQEDSAVYLCASSLRQSNEKLFFGSGTQLSVL.

This clonotype showed up many times. The rearrangement joins TRBV15 to TRBJ2-3; tentatively, D is TRBD1 or TRBD2 (5 bases each). From germline, CDR1 is LNHNV and CDR2 YYDKDF (reference sequence). V lost 5 bases, J lost 2 bases, and 17 bases lay in between. This CDR3 has 16 amino acids. The CDR3 region is CATSLLAWGSTDTQYF. The CDR3, as DNA: TGTGCCACCAGCCTGCTTGCTTGGGGGTCCACAGATACGCAGTATTTT. Full variable domain (outside the CDR3, taken from reference TRBV15 and TRBJ2-3): DAMVIQNPRYQVTQFGKPVTLSCSQTLNHNVMYWYQQKSSQAPKLLFHYYDKDFNNEADTPDNFQSRRPNTSFCFLDIRSPGLGDTAMYLCATSLLAWGSTDTQYFGPGTRLTVL.

This rearrangement joins TRBV20-1 to TRBJ2-1, with 8 bases fitting TRBD1. CDR3 size: 14 residues. Germline trimming cut 0 bases from V and 7 bases from J; bases unmatched to any gene: 5. CDR1 and CDR2 (germline): DFQATT, SNEGSKA (reference sequence). The CDR3, as DNA: TGCAGTGCTAGAGACCGGACAGGGTTGAATGAGCAGTTCTTC. Amino acids: CSARDRTGLNEQFF.

This clonotype has a handful of counts. The chain uses TRBV20-1 and TRBJ2-5; D is perhaps TRBD1 or TRBD2 (6 bases each). The CDR3 is 17 residues long. Trimming took off 0 bases at V and 1 base at J, with 18 bases between the two ends. The germline V gene has CDR1 DFQATT and CDR2 SNEGSKA (reference sequence). CDR3 nucleotides: TGCAGTGCTAGAGAGCTCCTCGCCGGGGGCCTCCAAGAGACCCAGTACTTC. Translated, it gives CSARELLAGGLQETQYF.

The rearrangement uses TRBV7-9 and TRBJ2-3, with TRBD1 identical over 8 bases. The CDR3 length is 15 residues. Germline values: CDR1 SEHNR, CDR2 FQNEAQ (reference sequence). V lost 3 bases and J lost 2; bases outside the gene matches: 4. CDR3: CASSFRDRFTDTQYF. The CDR3 bases are TGTGCCAGCAGCTTTCGGGACAGGTTCACAGATACGCAGTATTTT.

The genes are TRBV29-1 and TRBJ1-2, with unresolved D. The V gene's germline CDR1 is SQVTM and CDR2 ANQGSEA. V dropped 0 bases and J dropped 8 bases, with 19 bases sitting between them. The CDR3 has 15 amino acids. DNA for the CDR3: TGCAGCGTTGAAGAACCCCGGGCCCTTCTCTACGGCTACACCTTC. Translated: CSVEEPRALLYGYTF.

A few counts support this clonotype. The V call is TRBV20-1, the J call TRBJ1-5; 7 nucleotides line up with TRBD1. V lost 1 base to trimming and J lost 3 bases; unmatched junction nucleotides: 9. Germline loops: CDR1 DFQATT, CDR2 SNEGSKA (reference sequence). There are 16 residues in the CDR3. CDR3 DNA: TGCAGTGCTAGAGGGGGGGCAGGGGGATTCAATCAGCCCCAGCATTTT. Protein sequence: CSARGGAGGFNQPQHF.

V gene TRBV9 combines with J gene TRBJ2-2, with 8 bases aligning to TRBD1. From germline, CDR1 is SGDLS and CDR2 YYNGEE. V lost 4 bases to trimming and J lost 7 bases; unmatched junction nucleotides: 9. The CDR3 is made up of 15 amino acids. CDR3 coding DNA: TGTGCCAGCAGCTCTACCAGGGGGCCGGGCGGGGAGCTGTTTTTT. It is translated as CASSSTRGPGGELFF. The whole variable domain, remainder taken from reference TRBV9 and TRBJ2-2, is DSGVTQTPKHLITATGQRVTLRCSPRSGDLSVYWYQQSLDQGLQFLIQYYNGEERAKGNILERFSAQQFPDLHSELNLSSLELGDSALYFCASSSTRGPGGELFFGEGSRLTVL.

This clonotype was seen repeatedly, ten times or more. V is TRBV10-3 and J is TRBJ2-1; 7 bases line up with TRBD1. This CDR3 is built from 15 residues. Germline CDR1 and CDR2: ENHRY and SYGVKD. With 8 bases clipped from V and 7 bases from J, the junction kept 14 bases outside the gene matches. This CDR3 reads CAIGPGTVKFNEQFF. CDR3 DNA: TGTGCCATCGGACCCGGGACAGTGAAGTTTAATGAGCAGTTCTTC.

This clonotype was observed a handful of times. The chain employs TRBV15 and TRBJ2-4; 11 nucleotides line up with TRBD2. The J call could be wrong; TRBJ2-5 is a better fit for the DNA end. The CDR3 is made up of 18 amino acids. Germline V gene lookup returns CDR1 LNHNV and CDR2 YYDKDF (reference sequence). The CDR3 here is CATSRGVRSGGVGETQYF. CDR3 in DNA: TGTGCCACCAGCAGAGGCGTCCGTAGCGGGGGGGTAGGAGAGACCCAGTACTTC.